Detailed here is one T cell receptor beta chain. This entry comes from a study of shared clonotypes between healthy human individuals. At the level of the study: Participating donors consisted of two women and a few men aged 18 to 49.

The repertoire was sequenced with immunoSEQ multiplex PCR; TCRdb's copy has only in-frame clones and lacks some. The table shows 2 million to 2.5 million clones, with approximately 93% occurring only once. The receptor's source is a man in his late teens or twenties in good health. Some clones in this sample may be carry-over from other donors' samples. Sequencing used naive CD4+ T cells from PBMCs. Subset in this sample: CD45RA+ positively selected.

The CDR3 nucleotides are TGTGCCAGCAGAACCATGGGGCTAGCGGGAGATGAGCAGTTCTTC. This codes for CASRTMGLAGDEQFF. The V gene is TRBV7-2, the J gene TRBJ2-1; 10 nucleotides agree with TRBD2. With 6 bases clipped from V and 8 bases from J, the junction kept 10 bases outside the gene matches. The germline V gene encodes CDR1 SGHTA and CDR2 FQGNSA. The CDR3 runs 15 residues.